Listed below are T cell receptor beta chains from one sample, sequenced in a study of PD-L1 blockade in urothelial cancer. Generated by immunoSEQ multiplex PCR, the TCRdb table keeps only in-frame clones and is missing some. The sample lists around 79,000 clones, 70% to 90% occurring once. This specimen consisted of PBMCs, obtained around atezolizumab (anti-PD-L1) treatment. These receptor sequences come from a man between 40 and 49 years old with urothelial cancer. CDR3s include the opening cysteine and the closing phenylalanine or tryptophan. D genes are given only for firm matches. Not all rows give a size; the values are once, few, many and, for expanded clones, a class.

>.|TRBJ1-4|once|TRBV9
TGTGCCAGCAGCGTGAATGGGGGGTTTAATGAAAAACTGTTTTTT
CASSVNGGFNEKLFF
>TRBD1|TRBJ2-3|.|TRBV18
TGTGCCAGCTCCCCGACAGGGGCGCGCGATACGCAGTATTTT
CASSPTGARDTQYF
>.|TRBJ2-7|.|TRBV28
TGTGCCAGCAGTACTGGGGCCGACAGGCCTTCAGAGCAGTACTTC
CASSTGADRPSEQYF
>.|TRBJ2-7|.|TRBV6-5
TGTGCCAGCAGTCAACAGGGACCTCTAGGAGAGCAGTACTTC
CASSQQGPLGEQYF
>TRBD1|TRBJ1-2|once|TRBV5-1
TGCGCCAGCAGCTTGGCCGCGGGACAGACAAAGTTTTATGGCTACACCTTC
CASSLAAGQTKFYGYTF
>.|TRBJ1-5|.|TRBV2
TGTGCCAGCAGTGAGAACTCTGTACAGCAGCCCCAGCATTTT
CASSENSVQQPQHF
>.|TRBJ2-7|.|TRBV7-6
TGTGCCAGCAGCTCAACGACAGACGAGCAGTACTTC
CASSSTTDEQYF
>.|TRBJ2-1|.|TRBV18
TGTGCCAGCTCACCGGACTACCTCTACAATGAGCAGTTCTTC
CASSPDYLYNEQFF
>.|TRBJ1-1|few|TRBV15
TGTGCCACCAGCAGTGGACTGGCTGAAGCTTTCTTT
CATSSGLAEAFF
>TRBD1|TRBJ2-1|.|TRBV14
TGTGCCAGCAGCCAACAGGGGGCAGGGGAGCAGTTCTTC
CASSQQGAGEQFF
>TRBD1|TRBJ2-7|once|TRBV7-2
TGTGCCAGCAGCTCCCGGGACAGGGGGTCGGGCGAGCAGTACTTC
CASSSRDRGSGEQYF
>.|TRBJ2-7|.|TRBV11-2
TGTGCCAGCAGCTCCCTGGCGGGGACCTCCTACGAGCAGTACTTC
CASSSLAGTSYEQYF
>TRBD1|TRBJ1-2|.|TRBV13
TGTGCCAGCAGCCCAAGACAGGGTAGCTATGGCTACACCTTC
CASSPRQGSYGYTF
>.|TRBJ1-2|.|TRBV6-1
TGTGCCAGCAGTATAGAGACTAACTATGGCTACACCTTC
CASSIETNYGYTF
>TRBD2|TRBJ2-1|.|TRBV19
TGTGCCAGTAGTATAGGTAGCGGGAGATTTGAGCAGTTCTTC
CASSIGSGRFEQFF
>.|TRBJ2-2|once|TRBV9
TGTGCCAGCAGCGTAGCAGGGAACGGGGAGCTGTTTTTT
CASSVAGNGELFF
>TRBD1|TRBJ1-2|.|TRBV6-5
TGTGCCAGCAGTTACGGGACAGTCTACACCTTC
CASSYGTVYTF
>TRBD2|TRBJ2-1|once|TRBV11-2
TGTGCCAGCAGCGCATGGCTAGCGGGAGGAAGGGATGAGCAGTTCTTC
CASSAWLAGGRDEQFF
>.|TRBJ1-1|.|TRBV19
TGTGCCAGTACCGGGGGGTTGAACACTGAAGCTTTCTTT
CASTGGLNTEAFF
>.|TRBJ2-6|.|TRBV11-2
TGTGCCAGCAGCTTTTCTTTGGCCGGGGCCAACGTCCTGACTTTC
CASSFSLAGANVLTF
>TRBD1|TRBJ1-5|.|TRBV15
TGTGCCACCAGCAGGGGAAAAGGGGGCCCTCAGCCCCAGCATTTT
CATSRGKGGPQPQHF
>TRBD2|TRBJ2-7|medium-sized|TRBV28
TGTGCCAGCAGTCCTTCCCGTGTGACTAGCGGGTTATCCTACGAGCAGTACTTC
CASSPSRVTSGLSYEQYF
>TRBD1|TRBJ2-7|.|TRBV4-3
TGCGCCAGCAGCCAAGATGGGACAGGGATCTACGAGCAGTACTTC
CASSQDGTGIYEQYF
>TRBD2|TRBJ2-7|.|TRBV11-2
TGTGCCAGCAGCCCCAGGACTAGCGGCTACGAGCAGTACTTC
CASSPRTSGYEQYF
>TRBD1|TRBJ1-3|.|TRBV29-1
TGCAGCGTTACAACAGGGGGCGCCGGAAACACCATATATTTT
CSVTTGGAGNTIYF
>.|TRBJ1-1|.|TRBV5-8
TGTGCCAGCAGGTGGGGGCTGAACACTGAAGCTTTCTTT
CASRWGLNTEAFF